This TCR beta chain was retrieved from a study of sequential checkpoint blockade in melanoma. Across the whole study: First-line arms were nivolumab then ipilimumab, or the reverse, randomized 1:1. After both sequences, patients received maintenance nivolumab.

Within the sample, this clone is medium-sized. Sample treatment: randomized to nivolumab then ipilimumab (arm A) or the reverse (arm B). No patient had prior DNA-damaging chemotherapy. From thawed PBMCs, live CD3+CD8+ cells negative for CD19 and CD56 were sorted. The assay was immunoSEQ multiplex PCR, and TCRdb's table has in-frame clones only and misses some. The table has roughly 18,000 clones, about 50% seen once. J gave up 5 bases and V 6 bases, and 7 bases lay outside the gene matches. This CDR3 region has 16 residues. The germline gives CDR1 SGHVS, CDR2 FNYEAQ. The chain recombines TRBV7-6 with TRBJ1-6; 10 bases are a match to TRBD1. The source was CD8+ T cells sorted from blood (inferred from file names), collected from a patient given nivolumab and ipilimumab in sequence. This receptor was obtained from a human donor with melanoma. DNA for the CDR3: TGTGCCAGCAGAGCCGGGACAGGGGATAATAATTCACCCCTCCACTTT. Encoded protein: CASRAGTGDNNSPLHF. The whole variable domain, filled in from reference TRBV7-6 and TRBJ1-6, reads GAGVSQSPRYKVTKRGQDVALRCDPISGHVSLYWYRQALGQGPEFLTYFNYEAQQDKSGLPNDRFSAERPEGSISTLTIQRTEQRDSAMYRCASRAGTGDNNSPLHFGNGTRLTVT.